These 3 T cell receptor beta chains came from one sample sequenced in a study of PD-L1 blockade in urothelial cancer. Time point indicated: peripheral blood 6 weeks after treatment start. The repertoire was sequenced with immunoSEQ multiplex PCR; TCRdb's copy has only in-frame clones and lacks some. The sample lists about 50,000 clones, more than 75% seen once, with 10% in the top ten. The material was PBMCs, obtained around atezolizumab (anti-PD-L1) treatment. The receptor set was obtained from a man in his sixties with urothelial cancer.

In its sample, this clone was seen once. J is TRBJ2-1 and V is TRBV7-2; 9 bases agree with TRBD2. After removal of 2 bases from V and 10 bases from J, the junction contained 6 bases not matched to a gene. CDR3 length: 14 residues. Germline V gives CDR1 SGHTA, CDR2 FQGNSA. CDR3 sequence reads: CASSLSSGGMEQFF. The CDR3 DNA reads as TGTGCCAGCAGCTTATCGAGCGGGGGGATGGAGCAGTTCTTC.

V usage is TRBV5-1 and J usage is TRBJ1-3; D is unclear. V shed 0 bases and J shed 2 bases, with 18 bases lying between them. Germline-derived CDR1 and CDR2 are SGHRS and YFSETQ. CDR3 size: 18 residues. For the CDR3, the DNA is TGCGCCAGCAGCTTGGTGAATCTCGGCGGATCGACTGGAAACACCATATATTTT. Its protein is CASSLVNLGGSTGNTIYF.

Here the CDR3 reads CASSLLGARSYGYTF. The CDR3 nucleotides read TGTGCCAGCAGCTTGTTAGGTGCGAGGAGCTATGGCTACACCTTC. The chain employs TRBV5-6 and TRBJ1-2; D ambiguous. Germline V lookup: CDR1 SGHDT, CDR2 YYEEEE. Between the trimmed V and J ends, which lost 1 base and 4 bases, there was a span of 14 bases. The CDR3 covers 15 residues.